Listed below are T cell receptor beta chains from one sample, sequenced in a study of shared clonotypes between healthy human individuals. Libraries were prepared by immunoSEQ multiplex PCR; TCRdb keeps only in-frame clonotypes and omits some of them. In the table there are a few million clones, around 95% of which are singletons. The source material was naive CD4+ T cells sorted from blood. These receptors all stem from a man younger than 35 in good health. Each CDR3 is given with its conserved first and last residue. D genes are given only for firm matches. The size entry is marked missing in some rows and otherwise reads once, few, many or a size class.

CASSESGGLTEAFF | TGTGCCAGCAGCGAGAGCGGGGGATTAACTGAAGCTTTCTTT | . | TRBJ1-1 | TRBV5-5 | .
CASSLVGTGSDTQYF | TGTGCCAGCAGCTTAGTGGGGACAGGGTCAGATACGCAGTATTTT | . | TRBJ2-3 | TRBV7-9 | TRBD1
CASSPTSVQNIQYF | TGTGCCAGCAGCCCGACTAGCGTACAAAACATTCAGTACTTC | . | TRBJ2-4 | TRBV6-1 | TRBD2
CAWNPDGFNSPLHF | TGTGCCTGGAATCCAGACGGATTTAATTCACCCCTCCACTTT | . | TRBJ1-6 | TRBV30 | .
CASSVDRADYGYTF | TGTGCCAGCAGCGTAGACAGGGCAGACTATGGCTACACCTTC | . | TRBJ1-2 | TRBV9 | .
CAWSATNSPLHF | TGTGCCTGGAGTGCGACCAACTCACCCCTCCACTTT | once | TRBJ1-6 | TRBV30 | .
CASSVSLRNEQFF | TGTGCCAGCAGTGTGAGTTTAAGGAATGAGCAGTTCTTC | . | TRBJ2-1 | TRBV25-1 | .
CASSLWEGEGYTEAFF | TGTGCCAGCAGTTTATGGGAAGGGGAAGGATACACTGAAGCTTTCTTT | . | TRBJ1-1 | TRBV27 | .
CASSPGQGETQYF | TGTGCCAGCAGCCCCGGACAGGGAGAGACCCAGTACTTC | . | TRBJ2-5 | TRBV5-4 | TRBD1
CASSPGQRIYGYTF | TGTGCCAGCAGCCCGGGACAAAGGATCTATGGCTACACCTTC | once | TRBJ1-2 | TRBV28 | .
CSVEELSGNTIYF | TGCAGCGTTGAGGAGCTTTCTGGAAACACCATATATTTT | . | TRBJ1-3 | TRBV29-1 | .
CASSQGWDSPTQYF | TGCGCCAGCAGCCAAGGATGGGACTCTCCCACGCAGTATTTT | . | TRBJ2-3 | TRBV4-1 | .
CASSITAGIIYGYTF | TGTGCCAGTAGTATAACGGCAGGGATCATCTATGGCTACACCTTC | . | TRBJ1-2 | TRBV19 | .
CAIGGSWTGSSGANVLTF | TGTGCCATCGGTGGATCCTGGACAGGGTCTTCTGGGGCCAACGTCCTGACTTTC | . | TRBJ2-6 | TRBV10-3 | TRBD1
CASSLRFGTGYNEQFF | TGTGCCAGCAGCTTAAGATTTGGGACAGGGTACAATGAGCAGTTCTTC | . | TRBJ2-1 | TRBV11-2 | TRBD1
CASSPDGTVYEQYF | TGTGCCAGCAGCCCCGACGGGACAGTCTACGAGCAGTACTTC | . | TRBJ2-7 | TRBV7-9 | TRBD1
CASRQRQNSGYTF | TGTGCCAGCAGACAGAGACAGAATAGTGGCTACACCTTC | . | TRBJ1-2 | TRBV6-6 | .
CASRTLGTTGELFF | TGTGCCAGTAGGACACTAGGGACCACCGGGGAGCTGTTTTTT | . | TRBJ2-2 | TRBV19 | .
CASSLAGADTQYF | TGCGCCAGCAGCTTGGCCGGGGCAGATACGCAGTATTTT | few | TRBJ2-3 | TRBV5-1 | .
CSVASQLLNTEAFF | TGCAGCGTTGCTTCCCAACTGCTGAACACTGAAGCTTTCTTT | . | TRBJ1-1 | TRBV29-1 | .
CASKGQGAPGNQPQHF | TGCGCCAGCAAGGGACAGGGGGCGCCGGGCAATCAGCCCCAGCATTTT | once | TRBJ1-5 | TRBV10-2 | TRBD1
CASSLGSYGNTIYF | TGTGCCAGCAGCTTGGGTTCGTACGGAAACACCATATATTTT | . | TRBJ1-3 | TRBV5-4 | .
CASSLSWNQPQHF | TGTGCCAGCAGCTTATCATGGAATCAGCCCCAGCATTTT | . | TRBJ1-5 | TRBV7-2 | .
CASSYDWGRSHEQYF | TGTGCCAGCAGTTACGATTGGGGCAGGTCCCACGAGCAGTACTTC | . | TRBJ2-7 | TRBV6-5 | .
CASSDPVEGSYEQYF | TGTGCCAGCAGTGACCCCGTCGAGGGCTCCTACGAGCAGTACTTC | . | TRBJ2-7 | TRBV25-1 | .
CASTTRRTSTDTQYF | TGTGCCAGCACAACCCGGCGGACATCCACAGATACGCAGTATTTT | . | TRBJ2-3 | TRBV6-5 | .
CASSGRGQGIKQYF | TGTGCCAGCAGCGGACGGGGACAGGGTATTAAGCAGTACTTC | . | TRBJ2-7 | TRBV14 | TRBD1
CSGSDLAAIYF | TGCAGTGGCAGCGACCTGGCTGCCATATATTTT | . | TRBJ1-3 | TRBV20-1 | .
CASRKDRGPNTEAFF | TGTGCCAGCAGGAAAGACAGGGGGCCCAACACTGAAGCTTTCTTT | . | TRBJ1-1 | TRBV5-8 | TRBD1
CASSLLGDSNQPQHF | TGTGCTAGCAGCTTGCTAGGGGATAGCAATCAGCCCCAGCATTTT | once | TRBJ1-5 | TRBV7-7 | .
CASSPGLAGGPNEQFF | TGTGCCAGCAGCCCGGGACTAGCGGGAGGGCCTAATGAGCAGTTCTTC | . | TRBJ2-1 | TRBV11-3 | TRBD2
CASKRTGDTGELFF | TGTGCCAGCAAACGAACAGGGGACACCGGGGAGCTGTTTTTT | . | TRBJ2-2 | TRBV6-1 | TRBD1
CSARDGTYEQYF | TGCAGCGCCCGAGACGGTACCTACGAGCAGTACTTC | . | TRBJ2-7 | TRBV29-1 | .
CASTALYEQYF | TGTGCCAGCACTGCATTGTACGAGCAGTACTTC | . | TRBJ2-7 | TRBV2 | .
CASNVDRNTEAFF | TGTGCCAGCAACGTGGACAGGAACACTGAAGCTTTCTTT | . | TRBJ1-1 | TRBV5-4 | .
CASSPLSGNQPQHF | TGTGCCAGCAGCCCGCTAAGCGGCAATCAGCCCCAGCATTTT | . | TRBJ1-5 | TRBV28 | .
CASSPRTNPNTGELFF | TGTGCCAGCAGCCCGCGAACAAATCCGAACACCGGGGAGCTGTTTTTT | . | TRBJ2-2 | TRBV9 | .
CASSRDRGGTEAFF | TGCGCCAGCAGCCGCGACAGGGGAGGAACTGAAGCTTTCTTT | . | TRBJ1-1 | TRBV5-1 | TRBD1
CASSESPKQETQYF | TGTGCCAGCAGTGAATCCCCAAAGCAAGAGACCCAGTACTTC | . | TRBJ2-5 | TRBV25-1 | .
CAISGDSMRTPYEQYF | TGTGCCATCAGTGGGGACAGTATGAGGACACCCTACGAGCAGTACTTC | . | TRBJ2-7 | TRBV10-3 | TRBD1
CASCTGTGEETQYF | TGTGCCAGCTGCACCGGGACAGGGGAAGAGACCCAGTACTTC | . | TRBJ2-5 | TRBV2 | TRBD1
CASSQVFLDSYYEQYF | TGCGCCAGCAGCCAAGTCTTTCTGGACAGCTACTACGAGCAGTACTTC | . | TRBJ2-7 | TRBV4-1 | .
CASNRDYYGYTF | TGTGCCAGTAATCGCGATTACTATGGCTACACCTTC | . | TRBJ1-2 | TRBV19 | .
CASSLGDHHEQYF | TGTGCCAGCAGCTTGGGGGATCACCACGAGCAGTACTTC | once | TRBJ2-7 | TRBV7-3 | .
CASSFLANTGELFF | TGTGCCAGCAGCTTCCTAGCGAACACCGGGGAGCTGTTTTTT | . | TRBJ2-2 | TRBV9 | .
CASSYSGMGLTYGYTF | TGTGCCAGCAGTTACTCTGGTATGGGCCTGACCTATGGCTACACCTTC | once | TRBJ1-2 | TRBV6-5 | .
CASSEGVGQPQHF | TGTGCCAGCTCAGAGGGGGTGGGTCAGCCCCAGCATTTT | . | TRBJ1-5 | TRBV18 | .
CASSLLSSGGTDTQYF | TGTGCCAGCAGCTTATTGTCTAGCGGGGGCACAGATACGCAGTATTTT | . | TRBJ2-3 | TRBV7-2 | TRBD2
CASSYQGGKGTGELFF | TGTGCCAGCAGCTACCAGGGTGGGAAGGGCACCGGGGAGCTGTTTTTT | . | TRBJ2-2 | TRBV9 | .
CASTPWPGQGRETQYF | TGTGCCAGCACCCCTTGGCCTGGACAGGGGAGGGAGACCCAGTACTTC | . | TRBJ2-5 | TRBV7-2 | TRBD1
CACAGQNEKLFF | TGTGCCTGCGCCGGACAGAATGAAAAACTGTTTTTT | once | TRBJ1-4 | TRBV30 | .
CASREQSAGTGELFF | TGTGCCAGTAGGGAACAGTCCGCGGGCACCGGGGAGCTGTTTTTT | . | TRBJ2-2 | TRBV19 | .
CASSTQMTGVGTEAFF | TGCGCCAGCAGCACCCAAATGACAGGGGTTGGCACTGAAGCTTTCTTT | . | TRBJ1-1 | TRBV5-1 | TRBD1
CASSHIGVGYEQYF | TGCGCCAGCAGCCATATCGGGGTGGGTTACGAGCAGTACTTC | . | TRBJ2-7 | TRBV4-1 | .
CAISEVLQETQYF | TGTGCCATCAGTGAGGTCCTCCAAGAGACCCAGTACTTC | . | TRBJ2-5 | TRBV10-3 | .
CAWDGGGGEQFF | TGTGCCTGGGACGGCGGGGGGGGTGAGCAGTTCTTC | . | TRBJ2-1 | TRBV30 | TRBD2
CASSSGQGPLRGYTF | TGTGCCAGCAGTTCCGGACAGGGCCCACTTAGGGGCTACACCTTC | . | TRBJ1-2 | TRBV28 | TRBD1
CASSLSDTQYF | TGTGCCAGCAGCTTATCGGATACGCAGTATTTT | . | TRBJ2-3 | TRBV5-4 | .
CASSVGVGGEQPQHF | TGCGCCAGCAGCGTAGGGGTCGGGGGAGAACAGCCCCAGCATTTT | . | TRBJ1-5 | TRBV4-1 | .